Below, 10 T cell receptor beta chains from the same sample are listed, as sequenced in a study of blood T cell repertoires in COVID-19. Assay: immunoSEQ multiplex PCR; the TCRdb copy retains only in-frame clones and omits some. The table has 200,000 to 250,000 clones, roughly 80% seen once. What was sequenced was peripheral blood. Every receptor here comes from a man older than 75 with acute or convalescent COVID-19.

The chain has TRBV10-2 and TRBJ1-6; TRBD1 matches at 7 bases. The CDR3 is made up of 14 amino acids. Looked up from germline, CDR1 is WSHSY and CDR2 is SAAADI. Trimming cost V 3 bases and J 9 bases; bases outside gene matches: 5. CDR3 coding DNA: TGCGCCAGCAGTGACACAGGGGAAGGTTCACCCCTCCACTTT. Translating gives CASSDTGEGSPLHF.

This clone turned up a few times. The chain carries TRBV7-2 and TRBJ2-2; tentative D call: TRBD2 (6 bases). The CDR3 is made up of 15 amino acids. CDR1 SGHTA and CDR2 FQGNSA come from the germline V gene. V was pared by 6 bases and J by 0 bases, with 11 bases between. For the CDR3, the DNA is TGTGCCAGCAGGCCTGGGGGGTCGAACACCGGGGAGCTGTTTTTT. Amino acid sequence: CASRPGGSNTGELFF.

This clone was observed a few times. This chain uses TRBV28 with TRBJ1-1, with D unresolved. Germline CDR1 and CDR2: MDHEN and SYDVKM. The CDR3 loop spans 15 amino acids. The ends were cut back, 5 bases at V and 3 bases at J, with 16 bases in the middle. The CDR3 region has the DNA TGTGCCAGCAGTCCCCTGACTGTTAGACACACTGAAGCTTTCTTT. Amino acids: CASSPLTVRHTEAFF.

This clone was found a few times. This rearrangement joins TRBV13 to TRBJ1-2, with 10 bases aligning to TRBD1. The length of the CDR3 is 13 residues. The trim removed 5 bases at V and 8 bases at J, leaving 5 bases unmatched. Germline CDR1 reads PRHDT; CDR2 reads FYEKMQ (reference sequence). The CDR3 loop is CASSPDRGVGYTF. DNA for the CDR3: TGTGCCAGCAGCCCGGACAGGGGGGTAGGCTACACCTTC.

The J gene is TRBJ2-1, the V gene TRBV15, with TRBD2 matching over 8 bases. Germline V gene lookup returns CDR1 LNHNV and CDR2 YYDKDF (reference sequence). The junction had 7 bases not matched to a gene; V was cut back by 3 bases and J by 0 bases. The CDR3 is 17 amino acids. CDR3 amino acids: CATSSGISGTSYNEQFF. For the CDR3, the DNA is TGTGCCACCAGCAGTGGGATTAGCGGGACCTCCTACAATGAGCAGTTCTTC.

This clone was found once. The rearrangement uses TRBV29-1 and TRBJ2-7, with D possibly being TRBD2 (6 bases). From germline, CDR1 is SQVTM and CDR2 ANQGSEA. V lost 2 bases to trimming and J lost 5 bases, with 10 bases between them. The CDR3 sequence is 12 residues long. Here the CDR3 reads CSVEQGGNEQYF. For the CDR3, the DNA is TGCAGCGTTGAACAGGGAGGAAACGAGCAGTACTTC.

The chain links TRBV18 to TRBJ2-4; TRBD1 aligns across 7 bases. V was pared by 1 base and J by 4 bases, with 4 bases of the junction left unmatched. The germline CDR1 and CDR2 sequences are KGHSH and LQKENI. The CDR3 loop spans 15 amino acids. CDR3 region: CASSPQGTDKNIQYF. The CDR3 coding sequence is TGTGCCAGCTCACCACAGGGGACAGATAAAAACATTCAGTACTTC.

The chain has TRBV5-1 and TRBJ2-7; D may be TRBD2 (6 bases). The CDR3 contains 16 residues. CDR1 is SGHRS, CDR2 YFSETQ, per germline. V lost 0 bases and J lost 4, with 17 bases in between. CDR3 in amino acids: CASSLGVGGSGYEQYF. CDR3 nucleotides: TGCGCCAGCAGCTTGGGAGTGGGGGGAAGCGGGTACGAGCAGTACTTC.

The CDR3 is CATSSDYNTQYF. The CDR3 region has the DNA TGTGCCACCAGTTCGGACTACAATACGCAGTATTTT. J is TRBJ2-3 and V is TRBV24-1, with a tentative D call TRBD2 (6 bases). The CDR3 has 12 residues. Germline CDR1 is KGHDR and CDR2 is SFDVKD. The V end lost 6 bases, the J end lost 7 bases, and 10 bases lay between the germline ends.

CDR3 nucleotide sequence: TGTGCCAGCAGTTACGGTTGGGGGCGCAATCAGCCCCAGCATTTT. This sequence encodes CASSYGWGRNQPQHF. This rearrangement joins TRBV6-5 to TRBJ1-5, with D possibly being TRBD1 (6 bases). Trimming took 2 bases from V and 2 from J, leaving 10 bases between them. This CDR3 region has 15 residues. Germline V gene data show CDR1 as MNHEY and CDR2 as SVGAGI.